A selection of T cell receptor beta chains follows, all from one sample in a study of blood T cell repertoires in COVID-19. The assay was immunoSEQ multiplex PCR, and TCRdb's table has in-frame clones only and misses some. The sample yields some 100,000 clones, 91% seen once. The sample comprised peripheral blood. The receptors stem from a man aged 60-69 years with acute or convalescent COVID-19. CDR3s include the opening cysteine and the closing phenylalanine or tryptophan. A D gene is named only where the DNA matches it firmly. Clone size, where shown, is once, few, many, or a class for clones that have expanded.

.	TRBV6-5	.	TRBJ1-1	CASSYKRTHEAFF	TGTGCCAGCAGTTACAAGCGAACCCATGAAGCTTTCTTT
.	TRBV18	.	TRBJ2-1	CASSPLTSFIGEQFF	TGTGCCAGCTCACCGCTTACTAGTTTCATTGGTGAGCAGTTCTTC
.	TRBV19	.	TRBJ1-2	CASSTRQENHGYTF	TGTGCCAGTAGTACCCGACAGGAGAACCATGGCTACACCTTC
.	TRBV28	.	TRBJ1-6	CASSLRPAGSPLHF	TGTGCCAGCAGTTTACGGCCCGCGGGTTCACCCCTCCACTTT
.	TRBV7-8	.	TRBJ1-1	CASSPRARTYNTEAFF	TGTGCCAGCAGCCCAAGAGCCAGGACATATAACACTGAAGCTTTCTTT
TRBD1	TRBV2	.	TRBJ1-5	CASSWDSPYQPQHF	TGTGCCAGCAGTTGGGACAGTCCATATCAGCCCCAGCATTTT
TRBD1	TRBV28	few	TRBJ2-5	CASSLPGTGGYGGETQYF	TGTGCCAGCAGTTTACCCGGAACAGGGGGCTATGGTGGAGAGACCCAGTACTTC
.	TRBV27	.	TRBJ2-2	CASSLWRGGELFF	TGTGCCAGCAGTTTATGGCGAGGCGGGGAGCTGTTTTTT
TRBD1	TRBV5-6	.	TRBJ2-5	CASSLSGTGDRGTQYF	TGTGCCAGCAGCTTGAGCGGGACAGGGGACCGAGGGACCCAGTACTTC
TRBD1	TRBV29-1	.	TRBJ1-2	CSVEGTGQGANYGYTF	TGCAGCGTTGAAGGGACAGGGCAAGGGGCTAACTATGGCTACACCTTC
TRBD1	TRBV6-5	.	TRBJ2-1	CASSYREDRGLNEQFF	TGTGCCAGCAGTTACCGAGAAGACAGGGGGCTTAATGAGCAGTTCTTC
.	TRBV9	.	TRBJ1-4	CASSVEDGGDEKLFF	TGTGCCAGCAGCGTAGAAGATGGGGGGGATGAAAAACTGTTTTTT
.	TRBV4-1	.	TRBJ2-7	CASSQEGGYYEQYF	TGCGCCAGCAGCCAAGAGGGAGGATACTACGAGCAGTACTTC
.	TRBV14	.	TRBJ1-1	CASSQDWGGVTEAFF	TGTGCCAGCAGCCAAGATTGGGGGGGTGTCACTGAAGCTTTCTTT
.	TRBV19	few	TRBJ1-3	CASTWEYSGNTIYF	TGTGCCAGTACCTGGGAGTACAGTGGAAACACCATATATTTT